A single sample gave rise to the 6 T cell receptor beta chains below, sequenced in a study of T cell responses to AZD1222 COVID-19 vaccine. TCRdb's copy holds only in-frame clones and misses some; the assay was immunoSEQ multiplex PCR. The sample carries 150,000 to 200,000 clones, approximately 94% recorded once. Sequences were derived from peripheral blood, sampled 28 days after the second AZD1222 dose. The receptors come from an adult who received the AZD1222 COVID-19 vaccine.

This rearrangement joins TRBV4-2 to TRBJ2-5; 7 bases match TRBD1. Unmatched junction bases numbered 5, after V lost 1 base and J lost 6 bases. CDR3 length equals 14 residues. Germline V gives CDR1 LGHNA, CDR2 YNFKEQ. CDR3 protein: CASSQGEGAKTQYF. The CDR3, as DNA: TGTGCCAGCAGCCAAGGCGAGGGGGCCAAGACCCAGTACTTC.

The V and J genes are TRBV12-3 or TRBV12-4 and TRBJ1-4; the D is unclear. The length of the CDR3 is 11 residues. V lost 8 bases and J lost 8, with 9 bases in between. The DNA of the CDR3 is TGTGCCAGCGGAATAAGCGAAAAACTGTTTTTT. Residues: CASGISEKLFF.

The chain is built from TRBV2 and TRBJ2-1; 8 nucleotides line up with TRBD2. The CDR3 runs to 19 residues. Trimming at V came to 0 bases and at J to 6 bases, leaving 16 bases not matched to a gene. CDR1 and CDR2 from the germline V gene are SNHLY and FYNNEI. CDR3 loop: CASSEASGVRSGSSNEQFF. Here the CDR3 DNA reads TGTGCCAGCAGTGAAGCCTCCGGAGTTCGAAGCGGGAGCTCCAATGAGCAGTTCTTC.

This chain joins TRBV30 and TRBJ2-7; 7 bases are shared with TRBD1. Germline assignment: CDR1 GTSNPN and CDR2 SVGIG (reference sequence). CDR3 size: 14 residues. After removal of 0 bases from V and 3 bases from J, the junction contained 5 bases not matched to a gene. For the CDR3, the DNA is TGTGCCTGGAGTGTACCAGGGGGTAACTACGAGCAGTACTTC. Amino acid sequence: CAWSVPGGNYEQYF.

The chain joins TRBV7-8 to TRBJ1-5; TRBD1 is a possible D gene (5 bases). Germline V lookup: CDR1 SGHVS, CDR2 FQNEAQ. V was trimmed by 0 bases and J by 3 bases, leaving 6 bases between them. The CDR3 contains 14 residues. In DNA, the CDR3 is TGTGCCAGCAGCTTAGCGGGGGTCAATCAGCCCCAGCATTTT. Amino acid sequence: CASSLAGVNQPQHF.

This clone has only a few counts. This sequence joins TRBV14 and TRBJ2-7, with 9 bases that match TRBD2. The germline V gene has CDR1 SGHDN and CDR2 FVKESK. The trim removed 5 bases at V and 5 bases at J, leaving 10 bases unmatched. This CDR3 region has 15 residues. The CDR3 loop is CASSTLAGLLNEQYF. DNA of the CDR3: TGTGCCAGCAGCACACTAGCGGGCCTGTTGAACGAGCAGTACTTC.